A single sample is the source of the 25 T cell receptor beta chains below, sequenced in a study of cytomegalovirus exposure and HLA in healthy donors. Primers for the PCR totalled 60 Vbeta and 13 Jbeta. TCRdb's copy holds only in-frame clones and misses some; the assay was immunoSEQ multiplex PCR. The sample includes fewer than 350,000 clones, 85% to 90% seen only once; the top ten take 2% to 3%. The sample taken for sequencing was PBMCs. These receptors were collected from a woman younger than 30 in good health and CMV-seronegative.

The chain employs TRBV6-5 and TRBJ1-3; no definite D call. V gave up 0 bases and J gave up 0 bases, with 9 bases separating them. The germline gives CDR1 MNHEY, CDR2 SVGAGI. CDR3 length: 16 residues. The CDR3 DNA sequence: TGTGCCAGCAGTTACTCGAGAACCGGCTCTGGAAACACCATATATTTT. This sequence encodes CASSYSRTGSGNTIYF.

The chain links TRBV7-6 to TRBJ2-1; 7 bases map to TRBD1. This CDR3 region has 15 residues. The junction had 6 bases not matched to a gene; V was cut back by 5 bases and J by 2 bases. Germline V gene lookup returns CDR1 SGHVS and CDR2 FNYEAQ. CDR3 bases: TGTGCCAGCAGCCCACAGGGGATTGCCTACAATGAGCAGTTCTTC. This sequence encodes CASSPQGIAYNEQFF.

The V gene is TRBV7-9, the J gene TRBJ1-2; 7 bases align to TRBD1. The CDR3 covers 14 residues. The germline CDR1 and CDR2 sequences are SEHNR and FQNEAQ (reference sequence). With 5 bases clipped from V and 3 bases from J, the junction kept 6 bases outside the gene matches. The CDR3 DNA is TGTGCCAGCAGCCGCCTCGGGACAGACTATGGCTACACCTTC. This gives the protein CASSRLGTDYGYTF.

This clone was found once. The V and J genes are TRBV27 and TRBJ1-4; D may be TRBD1 (6 bases). Trimming shortened V by 3 bases and J by 4 bases, and 9 bases separated the two germline ends. CDR3 size: 14 residues. Germline V CDR1 and CDR2: MNHEY, SMNVEV (reference sequence). The CDR3 DNA follows: TGTGCCAGCAGTTTCAGCAGGGGTAATGAAAAACTGTTTTTT. Residues: CASSFSRGNEKLFF.

The chain couples TRBV19 to TRBJ2-2; 12 nucleotides match TRBD2. This CDR3 has 17 residues. V gave up 3 bases and J gave up 5 bases; unmatched junction bases: 7. The germline CDR1 and CDR2 sequences are LNHDA and SQIVND (reference sequence). CDR3 region: CASSILLAGGPTGELFF. For the CDR3, the DNA is TGTGCCAGTAGTATTCTTCTAGCGGGGGGGCCGACCGGGGAGCTGTTTTTT.

CDR3 DNA: TGTGCCAGCAGCAACCAGTCGGGGGTGGGAGGAGAGACCCAGTACTTC. It translates to CASSNQSGVGGETQYF. The chain carries TRBV4-2 and TRBJ2-5; perhaps TRBD2 as D (6 bases). This CDR3 comprises 16 residues. Germline V lookup: CDR1 LGHNA, CDR2 YNFKEQ. V was cut by 5 bases and J by 4 bases, with 20 bases left in between.

The chain recombines TRBV5-4 with TRBJ2-1; perhaps TRBD1 as D (6 bases). Germline CDR1 SGHNT, CDR2 YYREEE (reference sequence). V shed 5 bases and J shed 5 bases, with 17 bases lying between them. The CDR3 is made up of 15 amino acids. CDR3 DNA: TGTGCCAGCAGGAGTGCAGGGGAGATGAACAATGAGCAGTTCTTC. Its translation: CASRSAGEMNNEQFF.

This chain connects TRBV11-3 to TRBJ2-2; TRBD2 aligns across 7 bases. V shed 5 bases and J 4 bases; nucleotides not matched to a gene: 19. The CDR3 has 19 amino acids. CDR1 SGHNT and CDR2 YENEEA come from the germline V gene. The CDR3 sequence is CASSPRLRGLGGGTGELFF. CDR3 coding DNA: TGTGCCAGCAGCCCCCGCCTTCGTGGACTAGGCGGCGGCACCGGGGAGCTGTTTTTT.

The J gene is TRBJ2-1, the V gene TRBV11-2, with TRBD2 matching over 8 bases. V dropped 5 bases and J dropped 2; count of bases not matched to a gene: 11. CDR3 size: 17 residues. Germline CDR1 and CDR2: SGHAT and FQNNGV. CDR3 amino acids: CASSLRSTSGAYNEQFF. CDR3 DNA: TGTGCCAGCAGCCTAAGATCCACTAGCGGAGCCTACAATGAGCAGTTCTTC.

This clone was seen only once. The genes are TRBV4-2 and TRBJ2-7; tentative D call: TRBD1 (6 bases). Trimming cost V 1 base and J 7 bases, with 20 bases left between them. CDR3 length equals 16 residues. The germline V gene has CDR1 LGHNA and CDR2 YNFKEQ. CDR3 sequence: CASSQGLTGLVGEQYF. CDR3 bases: TGTGCCAGCAGCCAAGGCCTAACAGGGTTAGTTGGGGAGCAGTACTTC.

The CDR3 loop reads CASSHDREETQYF. CDR3 DNA: TGTGCCAGCAGCCACGACAGGGAGGAGACCCAGTACTTC. V and J are TRBV11-2 and TRBJ2-5; TRBD1 aligns across 7 bases. V was pared by 5 bases and J by 5 bases, with 5 bases of the junction left unmatched. CDR3 length: 13 amino acids. CDR1 and CDR2 from the germline V gene are SGHAT and FQNNGV.

V is TRBV5-1 and J is TRBJ2-5; 7 positions match TRBD2. Germline V gene data show CDR1 as SGHRS and CDR2 as YFSETQ. This CDR3 is built from 15 residues. Trimming took 3 bases from V and 2 from J; bases not matched to a gene: 7. CDR3 sequence reads: CASSWAMGGQETQYF. The DNA of the CDR3 is TGCGCCAGCAGCTGGGCTATGGGAGGGCAAGAGACCCAGTACTTC.

V gene TRBV10-1 combines with J gene TRBJ2-3; the match to TRBD2 covers 14 bases. The V gene end was trimmed by 6 bases and the J gene end by 5 bases; junction bases not matched to a gene: 7. CDR3 length: 16 amino acids. The germline V gene has CDR1 WNHNN and CDR2 SYGVQD (reference sequence). The CDR3 here is CASSPTSGGAGDTQYF. CDR3 sequence (DNA): TGCGCCAGCAGCCCGACTAGCGGGGGGGCAGGAGATACGCAGTATTTT.

V and J are TRBV9 and TRBJ2-2; tentative D call: TRBD2 (5 bases). V was shortened by 10 bases and J by 0 bases, with 19 bases between the two germline ends. The CDR3 sequence is 16 residues long. CDR1 is SGDLS, CDR2 YYNGEE, per germline. The CDR3 sequence is CASAEEEGTNTGELFF. CDR3 in DNA: TGTGCCTCCGCCGAAGAAGAGGGCACGAACACCGGGGAGCTGTTTTTT. Looking up the rest from reference TRBV9 and TRBJ2-2 gives the full variable domain: DSGVTQTPKHLITATGQRVTLRCSPRSGDLSVYWYQQSLDQGLQFLIQYYNGEERAKGNILERFSAQQFPDLHSELNLSSLELGDSALYFCASAEEEGTNTGELFFGEGSRLTVL.

The V gene is TRBV2, the J gene TRBJ1-5; D remains unclear. Per the germline V gene, CDR1 is SNHLY and CDR2 is FYNNEI. Trimming removed 3 bases from V and 0 bases from J, with 12 bases in between. The CDR3 covers 16 residues. As DNA, the CDR3 is TGTGCCAGCAGTGATTTCGGAGGTTATAGCAATCAGCCCCAGCATTTT. Its translation is CASSDFGGYSNQPQHF. The complete variable domain, with remaining parts taken from reference TRBV2 and TRBJ1-5, reads EPEVTQTPSHQVTQMGQEVILRCVPISNHLYFYWYRQILGQKVEFLVSFYNNEISEKSEIFDDQFSVERPDGSNFTLKIRSTKLEDSAMYFCASSDFGGYSNQPQHFGDGTRLSIL.

This clone was observed once. The V and J genes are TRBV29-1 and TRBJ2-5; no definite D call. Trimming left V 4 bases short and J 1 base short, with 7 bases between. Germline lookup yields CDR1 SQVTM and CDR2 ANQGSEA. This CDR3 spans 12 amino acids. The CDR3 loop reads CSVVPFQETQYF. In DNA form, the CDR3 reads TGCAGCGTTGTTCCGTTCCAAGAGACCCAGTACTTC.

V gene TRBV7-2 combines with J gene TRBJ2-7; a weak D match, TRBD2 (6 bases). The ends were cut back, 3 bases at V and 2 bases at J, with 14 bases in the middle. The germline V gene encodes CDR1 SGHTA and CDR2 FQGNSA. This CDR3 contains 15 residues. The CDR3 region is CASSFAGTGAYEQYF. The CDR3 bases are TGTGCCAGCAGCTTTGCCGGGACTGGAGCCTACGAGCAGTACTTC.

This clone came up once. The gene calls are TRBV21-1 and TRBJ1-1. TRBV21-1 is listed as a pseudogene. The CDR3 is 15 amino acids. The CDR3 here is CARLYGAGLNTEAFF. The CDR3 DNA reads TGTGCCAGGCTGTATGGGGCGGGGTTGAACACTGAAGCTTTCTTT.

V gene TRBV27 combines with J gene TRBJ2-1, with TRBD2 matching over 8 bases. CDR3 length: 15 residues. V trimming: 3 bases; J trimming: 6 bases; junction bases outside the gene matches: 7. The germline CDR1 and CDR2 sequences are MNHEY and SMNVEV (reference sequence). CDR3 bases: TGTGCCAGCAGTTTTCCGGGACTAGGGATCAATGAGCAGTTCTTC. Encoded protein: CASSFPGLGINEQFF.

The chain is built from TRBV6-5 and TRBJ1-3; 7 bases match TRBD1. V lost 2 bases and J lost 1; bases outside the gene matches: 5. The CDR3 consists of 16 residues. In germline, CDR1 is MNHEY, CDR2 SVGAGI. CDR3 protein: CASSYDRARSGNTIYF. CDR3 DNA sequence: TGTGCCAGCAGTTACGACAGGGCCCGATCTGGAAACACCATATATTTT.

The chain couples TRBV10-3 to TRBJ2-1; TRBD1 matches at 7 bases. CDR3 length equals 14 residues. Germline assignment: CDR1 ENHRY and CDR2 SYGVKD. The V and J ends lost 8 bases and 4 bases, in that order; junction bases with no gene match: 8. The CDR3 region has the DNA TGTGCCATCTTACGGGCAGGGGGTTACAATGAGCAGTTCTTC. The encoded protein is CAILRAGGYNEQFF.

The V and J genes are TRBV23-1 and TRBJ2-1; TRBD2 aligns across 8 bases. TRBV23-1 is flagged as an ORF with uncertain function. V trimming: 0 bases; J trimming: 5 bases; junction bases outside the gene matches: 15. The CDR3 runs 19 residues. This chain's CDR3 is CASSQSADRSGGANNEQFF. In DNA form, the CDR3 reads TGCGCCAGCAGTCAATCTGCAGACAGGTCGGGGGGGGCAAACAATGAGCAGTTCTTC.

This clone was observed once. The chain has TRBV7-8 and TRBJ1-1; perhaps TRBD1 as D (5 bases). Trimming pared 2 bases from V and 6 bases from J, leaving 7 bases between. Germline V gives CDR1 SGHVS, CDR2 FQNEAQ. This CDR3 is 12 amino acids long. CDR3 sequence (DNA): TGTGCCAGCAGCTTACTCAGGGCTGAAGCTTTCTTT. Translating gives CASSLLRAEAFF.

The chain has TRBV11-2 and TRBJ2-7, with TRBD1 identical over 7 bases. CDR3 length: 12 residues. Germline CDR1 SGHAT, CDR2 FQNNGV. V shed 6 bases and J 5 bases; nucleotides not matched to a gene: 4. CDR3 amino acids: CASRTDRDEQYF. The CDR3 nucleotides are TGTGCCAGCAGAACCGACAGGGACGAGCAGTACTTC.

The chain combines TRBV6-1 with TRBJ2-7, with 8 nucleotides matching TRBD1. Unmatched junction bases numbered 10, after V lost 10 bases and J lost 5 bases. This CDR3 contains 13 residues. CDR1 and CDR2 (germline): MNHNS, SASEGT. The CDR3 loop reads CATLRGLGHEQYF. The CDR3 DNA follows: TGTGCCACCCTCAGGGGGCTCGGCCACGAGCAGTACTTC.